This T cell receptor (beta chain) was recovered during a study of OX40 agonist ivuxolimab in advanced cancers. Study in general: Those treated in dose escalation had hepatocellular carcinoma, melanoma, renal cell cancer or head and neck cancer.

Study observations and caveats: Still undetermined is the antigen specificity of the expanded peripheral T cells.

Concerning this clone: What it recognizes is unknown.

This CDR3 contains 15 residues. Some clones are missing from TCRdb's copy, which holds only in-frame ones; the method was immunoSEQ multiplex PCR. Here the sample spans around 80,000 clones, 92% being singletons. Source: CD4+ or CD8+ T cells sorted from blood, taken in a trial of the OX40 agonist ivuxolimab. This chain connects TRBV1 to TRBJ2-7; TRBD1 is taken as the D call from the table, unchecked against the DNA. TRBV1 is termed a pseudogene. The TCR sequence derives from an adult with an advanced solid tumor such as melanoma, head and neck, liver or kidney cancer. Here the CDR3 DNA reads TGCACCAGCAGCCCAGCCAGGGACAACTCCTACGAGCAGTACTTC. Translation gives CTSSPARDNSYEQYF.